This TCR beta chain was recorded in a study of cytomegalovirus exposure and HLA in healthy donors. The CDR3 contains 18 residues. To note about this clone: Its antigen remains unidentified.

Study results and limitations: The authors assumed roughly uniform sequencing depth across donors for presence/absence analyses.

13 Jbeta primers and 60 Vbeta primers were used for the PCR. Profiling relied on immunoSEQ multiplex PCR, and the TCRdb table lists in-frame clones only, not all of them. The sample yields approximately 150,000 clones, 76% seen once. The sample was PBMCs. The rearrangement joins TRBV21-1 to TRBJ1-1; the DNA was not used to check the table's D call, TRBD1. TRBV21-1 is labeled a pseudogene. This receptor was obtained from a male donor in good health and CMV-seronegative. This CDR3 is CASSRDPARQKKNTEAFF. The CDR3 DNA follows: TGTGCCAGCAGCAGGGATCCTGCTCGACAGAAGAAGAACACTGAAGCTTTCTTT.